This T cell receptor beta chain derives from a study of untreated major depressive disorder. Findings and caveats of the study: The sequencing tests were limited to three preselected Vbeta families. Compared with controls, depressed patients showed more TRBV05-01 (Vbeta 5.1) usage in CD4+ T cells. Sequencing showed nonsignificant TRBV25-01 and TRBV02-01 differences matching flow cytometry.

CD4+ T cell purity was typically about 95%. Here immunoSEQ multiplex PCR was the method, and the copy in TCRdb shows in-frame clones only, minus some. The data hold 20,000 to 25,000 clones, with 80% to 90% observed a single time. Points on this clone: What it binds is unknown.

This CDR3 has 13 residues. Germline values: CDR1 GTSNPN, CDR2 SVGIG (reference sequence). Trimming pared 5 bases from V and 0 bases from J, leaving 8 bases between. This sequence joins TRBV30 and TRBJ1-5, with no clear D. This clonotype was sampled from a woman aged 25-40 years in good health. The sample was CD4+ T cells from PBMCs. As DNA, the CDR3 is TGTGCCTGGGCGCTGTATAGCAATCAGCCCCAGCATTTT. It yields the protein CAWALYSNQPQHF.